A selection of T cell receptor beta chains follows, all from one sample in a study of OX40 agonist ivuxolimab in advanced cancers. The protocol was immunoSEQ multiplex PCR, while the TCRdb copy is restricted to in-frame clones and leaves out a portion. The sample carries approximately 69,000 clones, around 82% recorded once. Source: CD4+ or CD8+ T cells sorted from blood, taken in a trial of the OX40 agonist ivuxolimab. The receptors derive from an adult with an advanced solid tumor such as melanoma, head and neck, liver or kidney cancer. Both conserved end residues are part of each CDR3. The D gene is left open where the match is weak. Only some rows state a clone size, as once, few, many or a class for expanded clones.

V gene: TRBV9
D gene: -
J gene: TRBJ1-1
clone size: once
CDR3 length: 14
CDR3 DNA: TGTGCCAGCAGCGCAAATCAGGGGATAACTGAAGCTTTCTTT
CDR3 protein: CASSANQGITEAFF

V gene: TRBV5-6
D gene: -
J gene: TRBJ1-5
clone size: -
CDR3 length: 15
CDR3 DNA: TGTGCCAGCAGCTCGACAGAGGGGCCCGATCAGCCCCAGCATTTT
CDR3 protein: CASSSTEGPDQPQHF

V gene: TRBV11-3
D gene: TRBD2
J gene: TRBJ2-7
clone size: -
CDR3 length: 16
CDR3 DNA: TGTGCCAGCAGCACGGGACTAGCGGGACCCGACTACGAGCAGTACTTC
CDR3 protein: CASSTGLAGPDYEQYF

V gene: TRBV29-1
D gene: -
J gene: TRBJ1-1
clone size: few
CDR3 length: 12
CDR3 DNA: TGCAGCGGGAAAGACAGGAACACTGAAGCTTTCTTT
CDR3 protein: CSGKDRNTEAFF

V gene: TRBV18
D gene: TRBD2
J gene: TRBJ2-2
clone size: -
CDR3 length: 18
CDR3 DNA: TGTGCCAGCTCACCCGAGGGACTAGCGGCAGGAGGCACCGGGGAGCTGTTTTTT
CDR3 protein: CASSPEGLAAGGTGELFF

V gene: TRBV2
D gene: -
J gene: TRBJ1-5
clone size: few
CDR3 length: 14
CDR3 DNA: TGTGCCACCTCGAGGAGCCGGGGCAATCAGCCCCAGCATTTT
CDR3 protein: CATSRSRGNQPQHF

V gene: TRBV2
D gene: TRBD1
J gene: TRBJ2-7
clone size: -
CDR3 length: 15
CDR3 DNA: TGTGCCAGCACCTCCCGGGCAGGGGGCACCTACGAGCAGTACTTC
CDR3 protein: CASTSRAGGTYEQYF

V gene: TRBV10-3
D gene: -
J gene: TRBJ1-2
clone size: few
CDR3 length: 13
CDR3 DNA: TGTGCCATCAGGGCCGGGACACTTCAGGGCTACACCTTC
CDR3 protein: CAIRAGTLQGYTF

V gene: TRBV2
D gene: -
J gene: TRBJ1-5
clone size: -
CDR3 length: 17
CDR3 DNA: TGTGCCAGCAGTGAATGGAAATGGGGTGGGAGCAATCAGCCCCAGCATTTT
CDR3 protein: CASSEWKWGGSNQPQHF

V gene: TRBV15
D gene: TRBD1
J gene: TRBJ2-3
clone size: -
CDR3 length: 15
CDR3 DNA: TGTGCCACCCATCAAGGACAGGGGACCCCAGATACGCAGTATTTT
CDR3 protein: CATHQGQGTPDTQYF

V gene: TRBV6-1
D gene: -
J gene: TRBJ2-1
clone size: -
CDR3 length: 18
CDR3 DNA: TGTGCCAGCAGTGAAGCCCTCCTCGCCACAGGCTCCTACAATGAGCAGTTCTTC
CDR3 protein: CASSEALLATGSYNEQFF

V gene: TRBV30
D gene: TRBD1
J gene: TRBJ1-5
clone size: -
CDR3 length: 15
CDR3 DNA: TGTGCCTGGAGTGTAGGGACAGGGTTAAATCAGCCCCAGCATTTT
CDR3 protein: CAWSVGTGLNQPQHF

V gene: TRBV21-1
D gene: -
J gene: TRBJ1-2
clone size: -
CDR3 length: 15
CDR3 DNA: TGTGCCAACCTCCCCGGGACAGTAATCAACTATGGCTACACCTTC
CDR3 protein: CANLPGTVINYGYTF

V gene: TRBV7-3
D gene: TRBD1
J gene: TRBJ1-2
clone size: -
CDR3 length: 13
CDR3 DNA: TGTGCCAGCAGCGGGACAGGGTTTGAGGGCTACACCTTC
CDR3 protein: CASSGTGFEGYTF

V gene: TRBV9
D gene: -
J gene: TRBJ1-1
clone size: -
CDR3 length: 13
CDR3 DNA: TGTGCCAGCAGCGTAGCAGGGAACACTGAAGCTTTCTTT
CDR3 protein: CASSVAGNTEAFF

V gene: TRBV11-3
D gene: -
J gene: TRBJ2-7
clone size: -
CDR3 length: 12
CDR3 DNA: TGTGCCAGCAGGGCGGATACCTACGAGCAGTACTTC
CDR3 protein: CASRADTYEQYF